Reported below is one TCR beta chain. These data come from a study of blood T cell repertoires in COVID-19. About the study: Nucleic acid was either cDNA or gDNA, and it came from T cells, B-cell-depleted T cells, or PBMCs.

Some clones are missing from TCRdb's copy, which holds only in-frame ones; the method was immunoSEQ multiplex PCR. Of about 440,000 clones listed, 90% were seen once; the top ten hold about 0.6%. Cohort assignment relied on participant-reported clinical history. All recovered Cohort 3 donors got two negative PCRs, got clearance, or saw symptom resolution. The sample was PBMCs or T cells enriched from blood (not recorded which). The TCR was taken from a man aged 18 to 30 who had recovered from COVID-19.

The CDR3 sequence: CASSPLGSGRRYEQYF. The DNA of the CDR3 is TGTGCCAGTAGTCCTCTTGGGAGCGGGAGGCGGTACGAGCAGTACTTC. This chain links TRBV19 with TRBJ2-7; 9 bases are shared with TRBD2. Germline values: CDR1 LNHDA, CDR2 SQIVND (reference sequence). The CDR3 is 16 residues long. V dropped 5 bases and J dropped 4; count of bases not matched to a gene: 12.